This T cell receptor beta chain was observed in a study of early T cells in non-severe SARS-CoV-2 infection. MiXCR was run by TCRdb on the 5' RACE reads, yielding one entry per CDR3 protein. The sample lists some 58,000 distinct CDR3 sequences; around 12% were seen once. This clonotype was found a few times. V lost 2 bases, J lost 0 bases, and 8 bases lay in between. The CDR3 contains 14 residues. CDR1 and CDR2 from the germline V gene are SGDLS and YYNGEE. The source of this sequence is an adult who was a healthcare worker with PCR-confirmed SARS-CoV-2 infection or an uninfected control (not recorded which). Sample: whole blood. The rearrangement joins TRBV9 to TRBJ2-5; no reliable D call. In DNA form, the CDR3 reads TGTGCCAGCAGCGTGCAGGACGACCAAGAGACCCAGTACTTC. Its protein product is CASSVQDDQETQYF.